Following are 27 T cell receptor beta chains from one sample sequenced in a study of cytomegalovirus exposure and HLA in healthy donors. Only in-frame clones appear in the TCRdb table, and some are missing; sequencing was by immunoSEQ multiplex PCR. The repertoire has some 220,000 clones, about nine tenths of them found once; the top ten carry approximately 1%. Sequences were obtained from PBMCs. The receptors were gathered from a woman under 30 in good health and CMV-seronegative.

The chain uses TRBV7-6 and TRBJ2-1; 8 nucleotides line up with TRBD2. The CDR3 has 15 residues. CDR1 and CDR2 (germline): SGHVS, FNYEAQ. Trimming removed 5 bases from V and 4 bases from J; junction bases left unmatched: 7. The CDR3 DNA sequence: TGTGCCAGCAGCCTCCAACTAGCGGCTTACAATGAGCAGTTCTTC. Residues: CASSLQLAAYNEQFF.

V and J are TRBV7-9 and TRBJ1-5, with TRBD1 matching over 8 bases. V lost 1 base and J lost 3; bases outside the gene matches: 5. Germline V gives CDR1 SEHNR, CDR2 FQNEAQ (reference sequence). This CDR3 spans 16 amino acids. The CDR3 DNA sequence: TGTGCCAGCAGCTTAGGGCAGGGGGCTGCCAATCAGCCCCAGCATTTT. Translation gives CASSLGQGAANQPQHF.

J is TRBJ1-5 and V is TRBV19, with D unresolved. Germline assignment: CDR1 LNHDA and CDR2 SQIVND (reference sequence). The CDR3 has 15 residues. V was trimmed by 5 bases and J by 3 bases, leaving 14 bases between them. The CDR3 reads CASSAGGVNNQPQHF. The CDR3 coding sequence is TGTGCCAGTAGTGCGGGCGGGGTAAACAATCAGCCCCAGCATTTT.

This sequence joins TRBV29-1 and TRBJ2-3; perhaps TRBD1 as D (6 bases). This CDR3 has 17 amino acids. Looked up from germline, CDR1 is SQVTM and CDR2 is ANQGSEA. The V end lost 5 bases, the J end lost 4 bases, and 25 bases lay between the germline ends. The CDR3 sequence is CSVLGAGSTLVPDTQYF. The DNA of the CDR3 is TGCAGCGTTCTGGGGGCAGGTTCCACCCTTGTGCCAGATACGCAGTATTTT.

The V gene is TRBV6-5, the J gene TRBJ1-6, with D possibly being TRBD1 (5 bases). CDR1 is MNHEY, CDR2 SVGAGI, per germline. Trimming left V 2 bases short and J 11 bases short, with 13 bases between. This CDR3 spans 14 amino acids. The CDR3 spells CASSYEQGVAPLHF. CDR3 sequence (DNA): TGTGCCAGCAGTTACGAGCAGGGTGTCGCACCCCTCCACTTT.

This chain joins TRBV2 and TRBJ2-1; weak D call: TRBD2 (6 bases). There are 12 residues in the CDR3. Germline V lookup: CDR1 SNHLY, CDR2 FYNNEI. Trimming shortened V by 7 bases and J by 4 bases, and 8 bases separated the two germline ends. The CDR3: CASKEGYNEQFF. The CDR3 DNA follows: TGTGCCAGCAAGGAGGGGTACAATGAGCAGTTCTTC.

This sequence joins TRBV5-4 and TRBJ1-2, with 9 bases aligning to TRBD1. Unmatched junction bases numbered 10, after V lost 2 bases and J lost 8 bases. The length of the CDR3 is 15 residues. Looked up from germline, CDR1 is SGHNT and CDR2 is YYREEE (reference sequence). The CDR3 DNA sequence: TGTGCCAGCAGCTTTAAACAGGGGGCGCAGGAAGGCTACACCTTC. It translates to CASSFKQGAQEGYTF.

This sequence joins TRBV10-3 and TRBJ1-1, with 10 bases lining up with TRBD1. V dropped 5 bases and J dropped 3; count of bases not matched to a gene: 6. Germline CDR1 is ENHRY and CDR2 is SYGVKD. The CDR3 has 15 residues. DNA for the CDR3: TGTGCCATCAGTTCGGGACAGGGGACGGACACTGAAGCTTTCTTT. Encoded protein: CAISSGQGTDTEAFF.

The chain combines TRBV2 with TRBJ2-2, with 8 bases lining up with TRBD2. Germline CDR1 is SNHLY and CDR2 is FYNNEI. The CDR3 extends over 16 amino acids. V lost 5 bases to trimming and J lost 2 bases; unmatched junction nucleotides: 7. In DNA, the CDR3 is TGTGCCAGCAGTCTCATGGGACTAGACAACACCGGGGAGCTGTTTTTT. This codes for CASSLMGLDNTGELFF.

The V call is TRBV2, the J call TRBJ1-2, with 8 bases aligning to TRBD1. The J segment lost 7 bases and the V segment lost 5 bases, leaving 6 bases of the junction unmatched. The CDR3 is 13 residues long. Germline V gives CDR1 SNHLY, CDR2 FYNNEI. The CDR3 DNA is TGTGCCAGCAGTTACAGGGGGGGGAGTGGCTACACCTTC. Translation: CASSYRGGSGYTF.

This clone has just a few counts. The genes are TRBV18 and TRBJ1-2, with D uncertain. The V and J ends lost 3 bases and 1 base respectively, with 6 bases between them. The CDR3 runs to 13 residues. Germline CDR1 KGHSH, CDR2 LQKENI. CDR3 sequence (DNA): TGTGCCAGCTCACCTTCAGTTAACTATGGCTACACCTTC. Translation gives CASSPSVNYGYTF.

The chain couples TRBV10-1 to TRBJ1-4, with 7 bases fitting TRBD1. The germline V gene has CDR1 WNHNN and CDR2 SYGVQD (reference sequence). The CDR3 sequence is 13 residues long. Trimming at V came to 6 bases and at J to 15 bases, leaving 13 bases not matched to a gene. This CDR3 reads CASSPGTAPVMFF. CDR3 coding DNA: TGCGCCAGCAGCCCCGGGACAGCGCCTGTAATGTTTTTT.

CDR3 sequence (DNA): TGCAGTGCTAACTGGGAGGATACGCAGTATTTT. Its translation is CSANWEDTQYF. The V and J genes are TRBV20-1 and TRBJ2-3; maybe TRBD2 (5 bases). The germline V gene encodes CDR1 DFQATT and CDR2 SNEGSKA (reference sequence). V was cut by 4 bases and J by 6 bases, with 8 bases left in between. CDR3 length equals 11 residues.

This clone was counted a single time. The chain employs TRBV27 and TRBJ2-7; maybe TRBD2 (6 bases). The germline V and J ends were trimmed by 4 bases and 6 bases, with 13 bases remaining between them. The CDR3 runs to 13 residues. Germline V gene sequence: CDR1 MNHEY, CDR2 SMNVEV (reference sequence). CDR3 region: CASSSTSPGEQYF. The CDR3 DNA sequence: TGTGCCAGCAGTTCAACTAGCCCGGGCGAGCAGTACTTC.

The chain has TRBV27 and TRBJ1-6, with D unclear. The germline V and J ends were trimmed by 8 bases and 7 bases, with 15 bases remaining between them. The CDR3 loop spans 14 amino acids. Germline CDR1 reads MNHEY; CDR2 reads SMNVEV (reference sequence). Here the CDR3 DNA reads TGTGCCAGCCGCGAGATTTCGCGGAATTCACCCCTCCACTTT. Its translation: CASREISRNSPLHF.

This sequence joins TRBV5-1 and TRBJ1-1, with 9 bases fitting TRBD1. Germline V gives CDR1 SGHRS, CDR2 YFSETQ. Trimming removed 4 bases from V and 1 base from J; junction bases left unmatched: 5. The CDR3 is 15 amino acids. The CDR3 coding sequence is TGCGCCAGCAGCCCGGGGGACAGGGAGAACACTGAAGCTTTCTTT. Its protein product is CASSPGDRENTEAFF.

The CDR3 coding sequence is TGTGCCAGCAGTACGGGACATTACAATGAGCAGTTCTTC. The encoded protein is CASSTGHYNEQFF. V is TRBV25-1 and J is TRBJ2-1, with TRBD1 as a possible D gene (6 bases). The V end was cut by 5 bases, the J end by 4 bases, with 9 bases between. The CDR3 covers 13 residues. Germline lookup yields CDR1 MGHDK and CDR2 SYGVNS.

This chain uses TRBV27 with TRBJ1-6; 9 nucleotides line up with TRBD1. The CDR3 has 18 residues. After removal of 0 bases from V and 0 bases from J, the junction contained 3 bases not matched to a gene. The germline V gene has CDR1 MNHEY and CDR2 SMNVEV (reference sequence). CDR3 nucleotides: TGTGCCAGCAGTTTATCGGGGACAGGGAGCTCCTATAATTCACCCCTCCACTTT. It specifies CASSLSGTGSSYNSPLHF.

This clone has a handful of counts. The V gene is TRBV5-6, the J gene TRBJ2-2; 7 nucleotides line up with TRBD2. Germline CDR1 SGHDT, CDR2 YYEEEE. The CDR3 is 14 residues long. Unmatched junction bases numbered 5, after V lost 3 bases and J lost 6 bases. CDR3 nucleotides: TGTGCCAGCAGCTATTGGGGAGGGGCCGGGGAGCTGTTTTTT. Its protein product is CASSYWGGAGELFF.

The table lists this clone with a count of one. The chain is built from TRBV30 and TRBJ1-4, with 7 bases that match TRBD1. Per germline, CDR1 GTSNPN and CDR2 SVGIG (reference sequence). The CDR3 covers 17 residues. V shed 0 bases and J 7 bases; nucleotides not matched to a gene: 14. CDR3 DNA: TGTGCCTGGAGTGTAGGTCACAGGGGTACGGTGGGTGAAAAACTGTTTTTT. It codes for CAWSVGHRGTVGEKLFF. Variable domain in full (rest from reference TRBV30 and TRBJ1-4): SQTIHQWPATLVQPVGSPLSLECTVEGTSNPNLYWYRQAAGRGLQLLFYSVGIGQISSEVPQNLSASRPQDRQFILSSKKLLLSDSGFYLCAWSVGHRGTVGEKLFFGSGTQLSVL.

The chain carries TRBV19 and TRBJ2-3; D might be TRBD1 (6 bases). Looked up from germline, CDR1 is LNHDA and CDR2 is SQIVND (reference sequence). The CDR3 is 16 amino acids. Deletions cut 1 base from V and 3 bases from J, with 14 bases between. CDR3 sequence reads: CASSIGTGSFTDTQYF. In nucleotides, the CDR3 is TGTGCCAGTAGTATAGGAACAGGGTCCTTTACAGATACGCAGTATTTT.

This clone appeared a few times. The chain couples TRBV19 to TRBJ1-2; possible D gene TRBD1, 6 bases. Per germline, CDR1 LNHDA and CDR2 SQIVND (reference sequence). V was cut by 7 bases and J by 7 bases, with 19 bases left in between. The CDR3 runs 14 residues. CDR3: CASIAQQGLAGYTF. CDR3 in DNA: TGTGCCAGTATCGCCCAACAGGGCTTGGCTGGCTACACCTTC.

The rearrangement joins TRBV10-3 to TRBJ1-5; TRBD1 agrees at 10 bases. V lost 10 bases and J lost 0; bases outside the gene matches: 12. The germline gives CDR1 ENHRY, CDR2 SYGVKD. The CDR3 length is 17 residues. The CDR3 nucleotides read TGTGCCACCGAACCGGGACAGGGGACGCCTAGCAATCAGCCCCAGCATTTT. As protein: CATEPGQGTPSNQPQHF.

The chain couples TRBV18 to TRBJ2-7; 7 bases match TRBD1. This CDR3 comprises 15 residues. V shed 2 bases, J shed 2 bases, and the junction held 6 bases outside the gene matches. CDR1 is KGHSH, CDR2 LQKENI, per germline. CDR3 coding DNA: TGTGCCAGCTCACCAGACCTGGGACAGACCTACGAGCAGTACTTC. This codes for CASSPDLGQTYEQYF.

A single count supports this clone. The chain combines TRBV28 with TRBJ1-2; D gene ambiguous. CDR3 size: 13 residues. Trimming stripped 7 bases from V and 0 bases from J, with 9 bases between. Germline values: CDR1 MDHEN, CDR2 SYDVKM. CDR3 loop: CASTIPTNYGYTF. CDR3 DNA: TGTGCCAGCACCATCCCCACTAACTATGGCTACACCTTC.

The genes are TRBV30 and TRBJ1-2; the match to TRBD1 covers 9 bases. CDR1 is GTSNPN and CDR2 is SVGIG in the germline V gene (reference sequence). With 3 bases clipped from V and 4 bases from J, the junction kept 0 bases outside the gene matches. This CDR3 region has 12 residues. CDR3 nucleotide sequence: TGTGCCTGGAGGACAGGGGGCTATGGCTACACCTTC. This sequence encodes CAWRTGGYGYTF.

CDR3 sequence reads: CASSSERGLNYGYTF. The CDR3 coding sequence is TGTGCCAGCAGTTCCGAGCGGGGGCTGAACTATGGCTACACCTTC. This chain uses TRBV6-5 with TRBJ1-2, with a weak D call TRBD1 (6 bases). Deletions cut 4 bases from V and 2 bases from J, with 14 bases between. This CDR3 is 15 amino acids long. CDR1 is MNHEY, CDR2 SVGAGI, per germline.